A selection of T cell receptor beta chains follows, all from one sample in a study of beta chain features in type 1 diabetes. Sequencing used immunoSEQ multiplex PCR; TCRdb keeps in-frame clones, though not all of them. This sample yields about 350,000 clones, of which roughly a fifth are seen a single time; roughly 0.045% belongs to the top ten. The sequencing sample was made of naive CD4+ T cells from blood. These receptors all stem from a young woman in good health. CDR3s include the opening cysteine and the closing phenylalanine or tryptophan. D genes are given only for firm matches. Clone size is shown for a subset of rows, as once, few, many or a class of expanded clone.

D: TRBD1; J: TRBJ1-2; size: few; V: TRBV2; CDR3: CASSSGTDNYGYTF; DNA: TGTGCCAGCAGTTCCGGGACAGATAACTATGGCTACACCTTC
D: TRBD1; J: TRBJ2-3; size: few; V: TRBV7-3; CDR3: CASSPDRAPDTQYF; DNA: TGTGCCAGCAGCCCCGACAGGGCCCCAGATACGCAGTATTTT
D: -; J: TRBJ2-5; size: -; V: TRBV5-1; CDR3: CASSLVPDQETQYF; DNA: TGCGCCAGCAGCTTGGTTCCGGACCAAGAGACCCAGTACTTC
D: TRBD2; J: TRBJ2-5; size: -; V: TRBV4-2; CDR3: CASSQFPHQRGLPETQYF; DNA: TGTGCCAGCAGCCAATTTCCCCACCAGCGGGGACTACCGGAGACCCAGTACTTC
D: -; J: TRBJ1-4; size: few; V: TRBV11-2; CDR3: CASSRGHPNEKLFF; DNA: TGTGCCAGCAGCAGGGGACACCCTAATGAAAAACTGTTTTTT
D: -; J: TRBJ2-1; size: few; V: TRBV4-1; CDR3: CASSQGPGFDYNEQFF; DNA: TGCGCCAGCAGCCAAGGGCCGGGATTCGACTACAATGAGCAGTTCTTC
D: -; J: TRBJ1-3; size: -; V: TRBV30; CDR3: CAWSKGGNTIYF; DNA: TGTGCCTGGAGTAAGGGGGGAAACACCATATATTTT
D: -; J: TRBJ2-5; size: few; V: TRBV15; CDR3: CATSRDPGKEETQYF; DNA: TGTGCCACCAGCAGAGATCCGGGGAAGGAAGAGACCCAGTACTTC
D: TRBD1; J: TRBJ2-5; size: -; V: TRBV5-6; CDR3: CASSSDRVVETQYF; DNA: TGTGCCAGCAGCAGTGACAGGGTTGTCGAGACCCAGTACTTC
D: TRBD2; J: TRBJ2-7; size: -; V: TRBV5-4; CDR3: CASSHGPAGAPYEQYF; DNA: TGTGCCAGCAGCCACGGGCCAGCGGGAGCCCCCTACGAGCAGTACTTC
D: TRBD2; J: TRBJ2-1; size: -; V: TRBV7-9; CDR3: CASSSLAGPNNEQFF; DNA: TGTGCCAGCAGCTCCCTAGCGGGGCCCAACAATGAGCAGTTCTTC
D: TRBD2; J: TRBJ2-1; size: -; V: TRBV19; CDR3: CASRRTTSGSHNEQFF; DNA: TGTGCCAGTAGGCGAACCACTAGCGGGAGTCACAATGAGCAGTTCTTC
D: TRBD1; J: TRBJ2-3; size: few; V: TRBV29-1; CDR3: CSVRGQGGDTQYF; DNA: TGCAGCGTTCGAGGACAGGGGGGGGATACGCAGTATTTT
D: TRBD1; J: TRBJ2-7; size: -; V: TRBV4-1; CDR3: CASSQQGTGGYEQYF; DNA: TGCGCCAGCAGCCAACAAGGGACAGGGGGCTACGAGCAGTACTTC
D: TRBD1; J: TRBJ1-2; size: few; V: TRBV19; CDR3: CASRIEGQGKRGYTF; DNA: TGTGCCAGTAGAATCGAAGGACAGGGGAAGCGCGGCTACACCTTC
D: -; J: TRBJ2-3; size: few; V: TRBV20-1; CDR3: CSATTPDTQYF; DNA: TGCAGTGCTACGACTCCCGATACGCAGTATTTT
D: -; J: TRBJ2-3; size: -; V: TRBV30; CDR3: CAWSVRGTGTQYF; DNA: TGTGCCTGGAGTGTACGGGGGACTGGGACGCAGTATTTT
D: -; J: TRBJ2-2; size: few; V: TRBV6-6; CDR3: CASSYSGGKNTGELFF; DNA: TGTGCCAGCAGTTACTCTGGCGGGAAGAACACCGGGGAGCTGTTTTTT
D: -; J: TRBJ2-3; size: few; V: TRBV7-2; CDR3: CASSSYEARTQYF; DNA: TGTGCCAGCAGCTCGTACGAAGCCCGCACGCAGTATTTT
D: -; J: TRBJ2-7; size: -; V: TRBV7-2; CDR3: CASSFSQGPYEQYF; DNA: TGTGCCAGCAGCTTCTCCCAGGGGCCCTACGAGCAGTACTTC
D: -; J: TRBJ2-7; size: few; V: TRBV19; CDR3: CASSIVQGEQYF; DNA: TGTGCCAGTAGTATTGTGCAGGGCGAGCAGTACTTC
D: -; J: TRBJ2-7; size: -; V: TRBV23-1; CDR3: CASSQSSSFYEQYF; DNA: TGCGCCAGCAGTCAATCATCCTCTTTCTACGAGCAGTACTTC
D: -; J: TRBJ2-6; size: -; V: TRBV29-1; CDR3: CSVEDPAGANVLTF; DNA: TGCAGCGTTGAAGATCCCGCGGGGGCCAACGTCCTGACTTTC
D: -; J: TRBJ2-7; size: -; V: TRBV30; CDR3: CAWSVKVAGIVYEQYF; DNA: TGTGCCTGGAGTGTAAAAGTGGCAGGAATAGTTTACGAGCAGTACTTC
D: TRBD2; J: TRBJ2-3; size: -; V: TRBV30; CDR3: CAWTLAARSDTQYF; DNA: TGTGCCTGGACCCTAGCGGCCAGGTCAGATACGCAGTATTTT
D: -; J: TRBJ1-5; size: few; V: TRBV10-3; CDR3: CAISENSSNQPQHF; DNA: TGTGCCATCAGTGAGAACTCCAGCAATCAGCCCCAGCATTTT
D: TRBD1; J: TRBJ1-2; size: few; V: TRBV9; CDR3: CASRSPQGTGGIGYTF; DNA: TGTGCCAGCAGATCCCCCCAGGGGACAGGGGGCATTGGCTACACCTTC
D: TRBD1; J: TRBJ2-1; size: few; V: TRBV6-5; CDR3: CASSYSGDRAVFF; DNA: TGTGCCAGCAGTTACTCTGGGGACAGGGCTGTGTTCTTC
D: -; J: TRBJ2-1; size: few; V: TRBV18; CDR3: CASSRDRQVGNGNEQFF; DNA: TGTGCCAGCTCACGGGATAGACAGGTGGGGAATGGCAATGAGCAGTTCTTC
D: -; J: TRBJ1-2; size: few; V: TRBV6-5; CDR3: CASSPRGYDGYTF; DNA: TGTGCCAGCAGCCCCAGGGGCTATGATGGCTACACCTTC
D: TRBD2; J: TRBJ2-3; size: few; V: TRBV5-4; CDR3: CASSRGGGSTDTQYF; DNA: TGTGCCAGCAGCCGGGGCGGGGGTAGCACAGATACGCAGTATTTT
D: -; J: TRBJ2-7; size: few; V: TRBV6-5; CDR3: CASSYSVGQTYEQYF; DNA: TGTGCCAGCAGTTACTCCGTCGGACAGACCTACGAGCAGTACTTC
D: TRBD1; J: TRBJ2-1; size: few; V: TRBV18; CDR3: CASSPADRAGRIF; DNA: TGTGCCAGCTCACCCGCGGACAGGGCCGGCAGGATCTTC
D: -; J: TRBJ2-3; size: -; V: TRBV7-9; CDR3: CASSLLAGARADTQYF; DNA: TGTGCCAGCAGCTTACTGGCGGGGGCGAGGGCAGATACGCAGTATTTT
D: -; J: TRBJ2-7; size: -; V: TRBV4-1; CDR3: CASSQGTQSSYEQYF; DNA: TGCGCCAGCAGCCAAGGGACACAAAGCTCCTACGAGCAGTACTTC
D: -; J: TRBJ1-2; size: few; V: TRBV9; CDR3: CASSVAQVSQGYTF; DNA: TGTGCCAGCAGCGTAGCACAGGTTAGCCAAGGCTACACCTTC
D: TRBD1; J: TRBJ2-7; size: few; V: TRBV19; CDR3: CASSSGTAIYEQYF; DNA: TGTGCCAGTAGTTCCGGGACAGCAATCTACGAGCAGTACTTC
D: TRBD1; J: TRBJ2-7; size: -; V: TRBV10-2; CDR3: CASSEPGQDYEQYF; DNA: TGCGCCAGCAGTGAACCGGGACAGGACTACGAGCAGTACTTC
D: -; J: TRBJ1-3; size: few; V: TRBV29-1; CDR3: CSVDPLTEGSIYF; DNA: TGCAGCGTCGATCCCTTAACAGAGGGCTCCATATATTTT
D: -; J: TRBJ2-1; size: -; V: TRBV18; CDR3: CASSPPNRLSVYNEQFF; DNA: TGTGCCAGCTCACCCCCCAACCGACTCTCCGTCTACAATGAGCAGTTCTTC
D: -; J: TRBJ2-2; size: -; V: TRBV19; CDR3: CASSPGSGNTGELFF; DNA: TGTGCCAGTAGTCCCGGTAGCGGCAACACCGGGGAGCTGTTTTTT
D: -; J: TRBJ1-2; size: once; V: TRBV20-1; CDR3: CSARENYGYTF; DNA: TGCAGTGCTCGCGAGAACTATGGCTACACCTTC
D: -; J: TRBJ2-3; size: few; V: TRBV9; CDR3: CASSVQGLTDTQYF; DNA: TGTGCCAGCAGCGTGCAGGGTTTAACAGATACGCAGTATTTT
D: TRBD1; J: TRBJ2-7; size: -; V: TRBV12-5; CDR3: CASGFGQDYEQYF; DNA: TGTGCTAGTGGTTTCGGACAGGACTACGAGCAGTACTTC
D: -; J: TRBJ1-5; size: few; V: TRBV4-3; CDR3: CASSQDRGSNQPQHF; DNA: TGCGCCAGCAGCCAAGATCGGGGGAGCAATCAGCCCCAGCATTTT
D: TRBD1; J: TRBJ2-4; size: -; V: TRBV6-1; CDR3: CASSGLTGSGDIQYF; DNA: TGTGCCAGCAGTGGATTGACAGGGTCGGGCGACATTCAGTACTTC
D: -; J: TRBJ2-3; size: -; V: TRBV9; CDR3: CASSVGGGIADTQYF; DNA: TGTGCCAGCAGCGTAGGGGGCGGGATAGCAGATACGCAGTATTTT
D: -; J: TRBJ2-1; size: -; V: TRBV20-1; CDR3: CSAREGNEQFF; DNA: TGCAGTGCTAGGGAGGGCAATGAGCAGTTCTTC
D: TRBD1; J: TRBJ2-1; size: few; V: TRBV7-9; CDR3: CASSSGGTGGQNNEQFF; DNA: TGTGCCAGCAGCAGCGGAGGGACAGGGGGCCAGAACAATGAGCAGTTCTTC
D: -; J: TRBJ2-4; size: -; V: TRBV7-2; CDR3: CASSLSPQGLDIQYF; DNA: TGTGCCAGCAGCTTATCCCCACAGGGTTTAGACATTCAGTACTTC
D: -; J: TRBJ2-7; size: -; V: TRBV11-2; CDR3: CASSLTGYYEQYF; DNA: TGTGCCAGCAGCTTAACAGGATACTACGAGCAGTACTTC
D: TRBD1; J: TRBJ2-3; size: few; V: TRBV5-1; CDR3: CASQGTGTDTQYF; DNA: TGCGCCAGCCAAGGGACAGGTACAGATACGCAGTATTTT
D: TRBD1; J: TRBJ1-2; size: few; V: TRBV6-1; CDR3: CASSGDRVGGYTF; DNA: TGTGCCAGCAGTGGCGACAGGGTAGGAGGCTACACCTTC
D: -; J: TRBJ2-5; size: -; V: TRBV19; CDR3: CASSTHLETQYF; DNA: TGTGCCAGTAGTACACACCTAGAGACCCAGTACTTC